The table lists the clone carrying this T cell receptor beta chain with a few counts. Its matching antigen is unknown. These data are taken from a study of cytomegalovirus exposure and HLA in healthy donors. On the study more broadly: Previous work identified roughly 110 million unique TCR beta sequences from about 179 million T cells. Overall study findings and caveats: From TCR beta sequences, most subjects' HLA-A and HLA-B alleles were reportedly predicted accurately. Specific recognition of CMV antigens was confirmed in vitro for a few chains (all CMV-associated).

PCR primers comprised 60 Vbeta and 13 Jbeta primers. Original processing notes: Around 9.9 million shared chains were among the about 80 million unique TCR beta chains that a later analysis counted. Assay: immunoSEQ multiplex PCR; the TCRdb copy retains only in-frame clones and omits some. The DNA gave D and trimming, while V, J and clone size come from that table. The sample contains over 200,000 clones, more than 60% of which appear only once. The V and J ends lost 4 bases and 0 bases, in that order; junction bases with no gene match: 9. Germline CDR1 SEHNR, CDR2 FQNEAQ (reference sequence). The CDR3 totals 17 residues.

The sequence came from a woman aged 60-75 years in good health and CMV-seropositive. The sequenced sample consisted of PBMCs. This rearrangement joins TRBV7-9 to TRBJ2-3, with 8 nucleotides matching TRBD2. The CDR3 DNA reads TGTGCCAGCAGCTCCTTAGCGGGGAGTACAAGCACAGATACGCAGTATTTT. This translates into CASSSLAGSTSTDTQYF. The whole variable domain, filled in from reference TRBV7-9 and TRBJ2-3, reads DTGVSQNPRHKITKRGQNVTFRCDPISEHNRLYWYRQTLGQGPEFLTYFQNEAQLEKSRLLSDRFSAERPKGSFSTLEIQRTEQGDSAMYLCASSSLAGSTSTDTQYFGPGTRLTVL.